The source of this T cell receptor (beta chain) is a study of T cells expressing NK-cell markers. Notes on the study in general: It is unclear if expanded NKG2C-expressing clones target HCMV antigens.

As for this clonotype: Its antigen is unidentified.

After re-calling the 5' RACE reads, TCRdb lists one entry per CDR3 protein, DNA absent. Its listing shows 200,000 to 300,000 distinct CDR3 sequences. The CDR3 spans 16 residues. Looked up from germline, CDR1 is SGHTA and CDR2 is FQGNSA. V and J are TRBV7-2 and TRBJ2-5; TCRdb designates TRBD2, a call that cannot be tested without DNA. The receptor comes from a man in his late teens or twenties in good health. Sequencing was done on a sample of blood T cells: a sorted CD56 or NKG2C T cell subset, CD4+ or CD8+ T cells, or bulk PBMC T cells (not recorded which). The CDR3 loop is CASSLRAGMRSETQYF. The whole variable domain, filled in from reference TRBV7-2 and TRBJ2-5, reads GAGVSQSPSNKVTEKGKDVELRCDPISGHTALYWYRQSLGQGLEFLIYFQGNSAPDKSGLPSDRFSAERTGGSVSTLTIQRTQQEDSAVYLCASSLRAGMRSETQYFGPGTRLLVL.